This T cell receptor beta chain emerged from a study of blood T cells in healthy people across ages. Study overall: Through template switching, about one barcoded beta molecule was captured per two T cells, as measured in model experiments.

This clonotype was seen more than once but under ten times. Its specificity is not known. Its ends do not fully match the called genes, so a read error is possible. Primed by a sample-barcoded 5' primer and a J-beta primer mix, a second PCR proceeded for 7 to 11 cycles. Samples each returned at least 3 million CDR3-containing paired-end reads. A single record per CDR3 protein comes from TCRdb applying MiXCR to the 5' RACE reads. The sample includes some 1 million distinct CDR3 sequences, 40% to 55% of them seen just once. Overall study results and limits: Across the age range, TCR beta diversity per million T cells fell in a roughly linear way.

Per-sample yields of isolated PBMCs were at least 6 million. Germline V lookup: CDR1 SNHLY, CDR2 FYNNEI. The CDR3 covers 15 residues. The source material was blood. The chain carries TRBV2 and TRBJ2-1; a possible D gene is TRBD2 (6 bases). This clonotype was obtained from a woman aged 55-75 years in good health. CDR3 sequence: CASTSFRDSDNEQFF. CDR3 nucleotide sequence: TGTGCCAGCACATCTTTCCGGGACTCCGACAATGAGCAGTTCTTC.